Listed below are T cell receptor beta chains from one sample, sequenced in a study of blood T cell repertoires in COVID-19. Generated by immunoSEQ multiplex PCR, the TCRdb table keeps only in-frame clones and is missing some. The sample records some 500,000 clones, around nine tenths being singletons. The source material was peripheral blood. Every receptor here comes from a woman aged 45-65 years with COVID-19, enrolled during active disease. CDR3s include the opening cysteine and the closing phenylalanine or tryptophan. The D gene is left open where the match is weak. Clone size is given for some rows only: seen once, a few or many times, or a class if the clone is expanded.

size | D | J | V | CDR3 | DNA
once | TRBD1 | TRBJ1-3 | TRBV6-6 | CASRSRTGQGNTIYF | TGTGCCAGCAGATCACGAACGGGACAGGGAAACACCATATATTTT
. | TRBD1 | TRBJ1-2 | TRBV10-3 | CAISDGSVGQGLASYTF | TGTGCCATCAGTGATGGGTCCGTGGGACAGGGATTGGCTAGCTACACCTTC
. | . | TRBJ2-2 | TRBV28 | CASYDFGTGELFF | TGTGCCAGCTACGACTTCGGAACCGGGGAGCTGTTTTTT
. | TRBD1 | TRBJ2-5 | TRBV11-1 | CASSLNLGGAGETQYF | TGTGCCAGCAGCTTAAATCTAGGGGGCGCGGGAGAGACCCAGTACTTC
. | . | TRBJ1-4 | TRBV4-2 | CASSQARSNEKLFF | TGTGCCAGCAGCCAAGCGAGGAGTAATGAAAAACTGTTTTTT
. | . | TRBJ1-6 | TRBV18 | CASSLGQLNSPLHF | TGTGCCAGCTCACTTGGACAGCTTAATTCACCCCTCCACTTT
. | TRBD1 | TRBJ2-2 | TRBV5-4 | CASSLAGRGRRTGELFF | TGTGCCAGCAGCCTGGCCGGCAGGGGGCGTCGCACCGGGGAGCTGTTTTTT
once | TRBD1 | TRBJ2-7 | TRBV6-5 | CASTRQGYDEQYF | TGTGCCAGCACCAGACAGGGGTATGACGAGCAGTACTTC
. | TRBD1 | TRBJ1-2 | TRBV27 | CASSLSGGESYTF | TGTGCCAGCAGTTTATCAGGGGGCGAAAGCTACACCTTC
. | . | TRBJ2-1 | TRBV7-8 | CASSFDRGGYNEQFF | TGTGCCAGCAGCTTCGACAGGGGAGGGTACAATGAGCAGTTCTTC
. | . | TRBJ1-1 | TRBV5-1 | CASSLARGDTEAFF | TGCGCCAGCAGCTTGGCCCGGGGGGACACTGAAGCTTTCTTT
. | TRBD1 | TRBJ2-3 | TRBV6-5 | CASRGGTGTTDTQYF | TGTGCCAGCAGGGGGGGGACAGGGACCACAGATACGCAGTATTTT
. | . | TRBJ2-3 | TRBV6-5 | CASSPPFAGTDTQYF | TGTGCCAGCAGTCCACCCTTCGCAGGCACAGATACGCAGTATTTT
. | . | TRBJ1-2 | TRBV19 | CASSRQLYGYTF | TGTGCCAGTAGTCGACAGCTTTATGGCTACACCTTC
. | TRBD1 | TRBJ2-4 | TRBV5-6 | CASSLPGQGLNIQYF | TGTGCCAGCAGCTTACCGGGACAGGGGTTAAACATTCAGTACTTC
. | . | TRBJ2-3 | TRBV5-1 | CASSLAGVVDTQYF | TGCGCCAGCAGCTTGGCCGGGGTGGTAGATACGCAGTATTTT
. | TRBD1 | TRBJ1-2 | TRBV19 | CASSTRQGGGYTF | TGTGCCAGTAGTACAAGACAGGGGGGCGGCTACACCTTC
. | . | TRBJ2-5 | TRBV12-3/TRBV12-4 | CASSLDRSGSQYF | TGTGCCAGCAGCCTTGACAGGAGCGGATCCCAGTACTTC
. | . | TRBJ1-4 | TRBV19 | CASSLGQFEKLFF | TGTGCCAGTAGCCTGGGGCAGTTTGAAAAACTGTTTTTT
once | . | TRBJ2-7 | TRBV2 | CASSGPRGSYEQYF | TGTGCCAGCAGTGGCCCACGGGGATCCTACGAGCAGTACTTC
. | . | TRBJ1-1 | TRBV7-9 | CASSLGGAPEAFF | TGTGCCAGCAGCTTAGGGGGAGCTCCTGAAGCTTTCTTT
. | . | TRBJ2-3 | TRBV4-1 | CASSQEGRGRGSTDTQYF | TGCGCCAGCAGCCAAGAAGGAAGAGGCCGGGGTAGCACAGATACGCAGTATTTT
. | TRBD1 | TRBJ1-5 | TRBV6-6 | CASRRTGEGTNQPQHF | TGTGCCAGCAGACGGACAGGGGAGGGGACCAATCAGCCCCAGCATTTT
. | . | TRBJ1-1 | TRBV28 | CASSVSHVGARTEAFF | TGTGCCAGCAGTGTGTCCCATGTGGGGGCGAGAACTGAAGCTTTCTTT
. | . | TRBJ2-7 | TRBV19 | CASSTGEFHEQYF | TGTGCCAGTAGTACAGGGGAGTTCCACGAGCAGTACTTC
. | . | TRBJ1-1 | TRBV27 | CASSLQGERTEAFF | TGTGCCAGCAGCCTGCAGGGTGAAAGGACTGAAGCTTTCTTT
. | . | TRBJ1-2 | TRBV27 | CASSTMGAHGYTF | TGTGCCAGCAGTACAATGGGGGCGCATGGCTACACCTTC
. | TRBD2 | TRBJ2-7 | TRBV5-5 | CASSLGSGDSPYEQYF | TGTGCCAGCAGCTTGGGCAGCGGGGACTCCCCCTACGAGCAGTACTTC
. | . | TRBJ2-7 | TRBV12-3/TRBV12-4 | CASRRGVAYEQYF | TGTGCCAGCAGACGCGGGGTCGCCTACGAGCAGTACTTC
once | TRBD1 | TRBJ1-2 | TRBV30 | CAWSPDRFYGYTF | TGTGCCTGGAGTCCGGACAGGTTCTATGGCTACACCTTC
once | . | TRBJ1-1 | TRBV9 | CASSVGPTGGTEAFF | TGTGCCAGCAGCGTAGGCCCGACCGGAGGGACTGAAGCTTTCTTT
. | . | TRBJ1-6 | TRBV30 | CAWRVGGPLHF | TGTGCCTGGAGAGTTGGGGGGCCCCTCCACTTT
. | . | TRBJ2-1 | TRBV2 | CASSELRQSEEQFF | TGTGCCAGCAGTGAACTAAGACAGTCGGAGGAGCAGTTCTTC
. | TRBD2 | TRBJ2-3 | TRBV10-1 | CASSEIVSGNTDTQYF | TGCGCCAGCAGTGAGATTGTTAGCGGGAACACAGATACGCAGTATTTT
. | . | TRBJ2-1 | TRBV10-1 | CASSALSGVSYNEQFF | TGCGCCAGCAGCGCCCTTTCCGGGGTCTCCTACAATGAGCAGTTCTTC
. | TRBD2 | TRBJ2-1 | TRBV19 | CASSPSGSSYNEQFF | TGTGCCAGTAGTCCTAGCGGAAGCTCCTACAATGAGCAGTTCTTC
. | . | TRBJ1-1 | TRBV30 | CACKKGRNTEAFF | TGTGCCTGCAAAAAGGGGCGGAACACTGAAGCTTTCTTT
few | . | TRBJ2-3 | TRBV4-1 | CASSPGDTQYF | TGCGCCAGCAGCCCAGGGGATACGCAGTATTTT
. | . | TRBJ1-4 | TRBV6-5 | CASSYDGSVGEKLFF | TGTGCCAGCAGTTACGACGGGTCAGTGGGTGAAAAACTGTTTTTT
once | . | TRBJ1-2 | TRBV5-4 | CASSLARAGDGYTF | TGTGCCAGCAGCTTGGCCAGGGCTGGGGATGGCTACACCTTC
few | TRBD1 | TRBJ2-2 | TRBV5-6 | CASSYRTGSGTGELFF | TGTGCCAGCAGCTACCGGACAGGGTCGGGAACCGGGGAGCTGTTTTTT
. | . | TRBJ1-3 | TRBV9 | CASSGTSGFLGNTIYF | TGTGCCAGCAGCGGAACCTCGGGGTTCCTCGGAAACACCATATATTTT
. | TRBD1 | TRBJ1-1 | TRBV9 | CASSVTGGDGTEAFF | TGTGCCAGCAGCGTAACAGGGGGCGACGGCACTGAAGCTTTCTTT
. | TRBD2 | TRBJ2-7 | TRBV3-1/TRBV3-2 | CASSVTSGDSYEQYF | TGTGCCAGCAGCGTAACTAGCGGGGACTCCTACGAGCAGTACTTC
. | . | TRBJ1-6 | TRBV28 | CASNFGVSPLHF | TGTGCCAGCAATTTTGGAGTTTCACCCCTCCACTTT
. | . | TRBJ2-5 | TRBV19 | CATGPGQETQYF | TGTGCCACCGGCCCGGGGCAAGAGACCCAGTACTTC
once | . | TRBJ2-5 | TRBV14 | CASSQQGYTGETQYF | TGTGCCAGCAGCCAGCAGGGGTATACGGGAGAGACCCAGTACTTC
. | . | TRBJ2-3 | TRBV24-1 | CATSGTKGAATDTQYF | TGTGCCACCAGTGGGACTAAGGGGGCCGCCACAGATACGCAGTATTTT
. | . | TRBJ2-3 | TRBV11-3 | CASRAGRTATDTQYF | TGTGCCAGCAGGGCGGGTCGGACAGCTACAGATACGCAGTATTTT
. | . | TRBJ1-6 | TRBV15 | CATSRDRYNSPLHF | TGTGCCACCAGCAGAGACAGATATAATTCACCCCTCCACTTT
. | TRBD1 | TRBJ1-4 | TRBV2 | CASKSGQGREKLFF | TGTGCCAGCAAGTCCGGACAGGGGCGAGAAAAACTGTTTTTT
. | . | TRBJ2-2 | TRBV30 | CAWTGIEAGELFF | TGTGCCTGGACAGGGATAGAGGCCGGGGAGCTGTTTTTT
. | . | TRBJ2-3 | TRBV5-1 | CASSLEGNADTQYF | TGCGCCAGCAGCTTGGAGGGGAACGCAGATACGCAGTATTTT